A single sample gave rise to the 9 T cell receptor beta chains below, sequenced in a study of blood T cell repertoires in COVID-19. Data came from immunoSEQ multiplex PCR; TCRdb stores just in-frame clones and leaves some out. The sample includes around 300,000 clones, approximately 86% of them seen just once. The specimen sequenced was peripheral blood. These receptors were obtained from a woman aged 25 to 39 who had recovered from COVID-19.

As concerns this clone: Distinct nucleotide sequences in the sample also encode this CDR3. This chain links TRBV6-5 with TRBJ1-1; D unresolved. The CDR3 consists of 13 residues. V lost 5 bases, J lost 2 bases, and 9 bases lay in between. Germline loops: CDR1 MNHEY, CDR2 SVGAGI. The CDR3 coding sequence is TGTGCCAGCAGTATTGCAGGAAACACTGAAGCTTTCTTT. Translating gives CASSIAGNTEAFF.

The rearrangement joins TRBV7-2 to TRBJ1-6, with a tentative D call TRBD1 (5 bases). V lost 5 bases, J lost 13 bases, and 21 bases lay in between. The V gene's germline CDR1 is SGHTA and CDR2 FQGNSA. The CDR3 is made up of 15 amino acids. The CDR3 DNA sequence: TGTGCCAGCAGCCAAGACAGTTCGGTTGAAAGGCCCCTCCACTTT. Translated: CASSQDSSVERPLHF.

The V and J genes are TRBV19 and TRBJ1-6; perhaps TRBD1 as D (6 bases). Trimming took 8 bases from V and 7 from J, leaving 15 bases between them. CDR1 LNHDA and CDR2 SQIVND come from the germline V gene (reference sequence). This CDR3 is 14 amino acids long. The chain's CDR3 is CASARGGGNSPLHF. For the CDR3, the DNA is TGTGCCAGTGCTCGAGGGGGGGGGAATTCACCCCTCCACTTT.

This rearrangement joins TRBV25-1 to TRBJ1-2; 9 positions agree with TRBD1. The germline gives CDR1 MGHDK, CDR2 SYGVNS. V lost 3 bases, J lost 3 bases, and 8 bases stayed unmatched. The CDR3 covers 16 residues. CDR3 nucleotides: TGTGCCAGCAGTGAGTCGACAGGGGGTTTCGACTATGGCTACACCTTC. Its translation is CASSESTGGFDYGYTF.

This clone is a singleton in its sample. The gene calls are TRBV2 and TRBJ1-5; a possible D gene is TRBD1 (5 bases). The CDR3 length is 13 residues. The ends were cut back, 3 bases at V and 5 bases at J, with 8 bases in the middle. Per germline, CDR1 SNHLY and CDR2 FYNNEI. The CDR3 nucleotides are TGTGCCAGCAGTGATCGGGGGGATCAGCCCCAGCATTTT. The encoded protein is CASSDRGDQPQHF.

The V gene is TRBV6-5, the J gene TRBJ2-2; weak D call: TRBD2 (6 bases). V was clipped by 10 bases and J by 6 bases, with 12 bases between them. This CDR3 spans 12 amino acids. The germline V gene encodes CDR1 MNHEY and CDR2 SVGAGI. The CDR3 region has the DNA TGTGCCACGGGACTTTTGGCCGGGGAGCTGTTTTTT. Amino acid sequence: CATGLLAGELFF.

This chain connects TRBV15 to TRBJ1-1; no definite D call. This CDR3 comprises 13 residues. Trimming removed 4 bases at V and 4 bases at J, with 10 bases between. The germline gives CDR1 LNHNV, CDR2 YYDKDF (reference sequence). Here the CDR3 reads CATSILSGTEAFF. In nucleotides, the CDR3 is TGTGCCACCAGCATATTGTCAGGCACTGAAGCTTTCTTT.

This chain uses TRBV5-1 with TRBJ2-3, with 9 bases aligning to TRBD2. CDR1 is SGHRS and CDR2 is YFSETQ in the germline V gene. Trimming cost V 4 bases and J 0 bases; bases outside gene matches: 9. The length of the CDR3 is 17 residues. As DNA, the CDR3 is TGCGCCAGCAGCCCTGATAGCGGGGGCCATAGCACAGATACGCAGTATTTT. It codes for CASSPDSGGHSTDTQYF.

The genes are TRBV13 and TRBJ1-4, with D maybe TRBD1 (5 bases). V was cut by 5 bases and J by 7 bases, with 17 bases left in between. In germline, CDR1 is PRHDT, CDR2 FYEKMQ (reference sequence). The CDR3 runs 15 residues. The CDR3, as DNA: TGTGCCAGCAGCCCACTGTCAGGGAAGGGTGAAAAACTGTTTTTT. Translated: CASSPLSGKGEKLFF. Looking up the rest from reference TRBV13 and TRBJ1-4 gives the full variable domain: AAGVIQSPRHLIKEKRETATLKCYPIPRHDTVYWYQQGPGQDPQFLISFYEKMQSDKGSIPDRFSAQQFSDYHSELNMSSLELGDSALYFCASSPLSGKGEKLFFGSGTQLSVL.